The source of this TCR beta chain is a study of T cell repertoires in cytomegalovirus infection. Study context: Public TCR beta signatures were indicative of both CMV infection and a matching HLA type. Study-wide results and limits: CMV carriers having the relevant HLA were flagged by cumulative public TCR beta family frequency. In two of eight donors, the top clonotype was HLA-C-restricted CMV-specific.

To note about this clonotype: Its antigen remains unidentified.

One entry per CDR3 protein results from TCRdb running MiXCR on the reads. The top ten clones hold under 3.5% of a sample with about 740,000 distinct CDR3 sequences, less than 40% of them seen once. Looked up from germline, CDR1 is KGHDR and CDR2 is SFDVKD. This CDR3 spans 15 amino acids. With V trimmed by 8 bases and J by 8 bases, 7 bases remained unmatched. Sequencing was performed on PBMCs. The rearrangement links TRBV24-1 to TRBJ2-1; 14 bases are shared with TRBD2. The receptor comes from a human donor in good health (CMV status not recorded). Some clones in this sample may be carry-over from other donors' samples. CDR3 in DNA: TGTGCCACCAAGGGGACTAGCGGGAGTCGTCATGAGCAGTTCTTC. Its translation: CATKGTSGSRHEQFF.